This entry is about one T cell receptor beta chain. The record originates from a study of blood T cell repertoires in COVID-19. Whole-study context: Sources were T cells, B-cell-depleted T cells, or PBMCs; the material itself was cDNA or gDNA.

With 3 bases removed from V and 0 bases from J, the gap between germline ends came to 8 bases. The CDR3 length is 15 residues. In germline, CDR1 is LNHDA, CDR2 SQIVND (reference sequence). TCRdb keeps only in-frame clones here, not all; method: immunoSEQ multiplex PCR. The sample holds approximately 30,000 clones; roughly nine tenths are singletons and the top ten take approximately 2.5%. The J gene is TRBJ2-2, the V gene TRBV19; possible D gene TRBD1, 5 bases. The clonotype comes from a human donor in a cohort sampled during active COVID-19. The sample was peripheral blood. CDR3 bases: TGTGCCAGTAGTATCGGCAGGGCGAACACCGGGGAGCTGTTTTTT. This translates into CASSIGRANTGELFF.